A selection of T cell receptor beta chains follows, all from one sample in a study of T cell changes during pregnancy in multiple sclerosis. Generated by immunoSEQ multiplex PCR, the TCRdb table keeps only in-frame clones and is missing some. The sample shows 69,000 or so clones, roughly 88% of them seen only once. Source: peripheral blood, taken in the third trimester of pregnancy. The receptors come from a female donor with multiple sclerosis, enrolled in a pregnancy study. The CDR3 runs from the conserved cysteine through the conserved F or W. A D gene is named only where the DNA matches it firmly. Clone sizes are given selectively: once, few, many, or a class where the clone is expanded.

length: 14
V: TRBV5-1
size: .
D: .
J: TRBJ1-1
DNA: TGCGCCAGCAGCTTGGGAGCTGGGAACACTGAAGCTTTCTTT
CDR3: CASSLGAGNTEAFF

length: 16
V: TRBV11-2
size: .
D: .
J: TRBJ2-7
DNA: TGTGCCAGCAGCTTAGGACGACCCTTAACGGGCTACGAGCAGTACTTC
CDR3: CASSLGRPLTGYEQYF

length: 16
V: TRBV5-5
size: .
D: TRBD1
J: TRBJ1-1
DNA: TGTGCCAGCAGCTTTCGTACAGGGGGCTTGAGCACTGAAGCTTTCTTT
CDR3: CASSFRTGGLSTEAFF

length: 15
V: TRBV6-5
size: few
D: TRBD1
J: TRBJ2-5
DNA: TGTGCCAGCAGCCGACATGGGACAGGCCAAGAGACCCAGTACTTC
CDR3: CASSRHGTGQETQYF

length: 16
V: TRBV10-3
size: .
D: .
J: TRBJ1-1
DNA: TGTGCCACCCGCCAGGGTGTCCACGTAGGGGGCACTGAAGCTTTCTTT
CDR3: CATRQGVHVGGTEAFF

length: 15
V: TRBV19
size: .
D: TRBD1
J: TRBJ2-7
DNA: TGTGCCAGTAGTAGCCTCGGGACAGGTTTTTGGGAGCAGTACTTC
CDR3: CASSSLGTGFWEQYF

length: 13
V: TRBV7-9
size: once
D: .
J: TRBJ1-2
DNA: TGTGCCAGCAGCGTGAACAGGGAGAATGGCTACACCTTC
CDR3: CASSVNRENGYTF

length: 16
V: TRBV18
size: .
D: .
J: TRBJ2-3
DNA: TGTGCCAGCTCACCACCGCGGCAGACTAGCACAGATACGCAGTATTTT
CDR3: CASSPPRQTSTDTQYF

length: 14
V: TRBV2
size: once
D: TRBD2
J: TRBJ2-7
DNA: TGTGCCAGCAGGAGTAGCGGGGGCCGGCACGAGCAGTACTTC
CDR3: CASRSSGGRHEQYF

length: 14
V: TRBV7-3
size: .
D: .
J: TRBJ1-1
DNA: TGTGCCAGCAGCTTACAGAGGTTGAACACTGAAGCTTTCTTT
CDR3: CASSLQRLNTEAFF